One and the same sample provided the 5 T cell receptor beta chains below, sequenced in a study of CD8+CD57+ T cells in acquired aplastic anemia. Genomic DNA provided the template from which TCR beta VDJ and CDR3 profiles were obtained. TCRdb processed the reads anew with MiXCR; each CDR3 protein has one entry. Of about 400,000 distinct CDR3 sequences listed, approximately 70% are singletons. Sequencing used sorted CD4+, CD8+, or CD8+CD57+ T cells (not recorded which) from PBMCs. The receptors derive from a human donor in good health, serving as a control.

This clonotype has at least ten counts. The chain employs TRBV20-1 and TRBJ2-3, with 8 positions matching TRBD2. V trimming: 5 bases; J trimming: 4 bases; junction bases outside the gene matches: 11. CDR3 length: 15 residues. Germline CDR1 reads DFQATT; CDR2 reads SNEGSKA (reference sequence). The CDR3 nucleotides read TGCAGTGCTTTGTTCGGGGGGGCCATCGCAGATACGCAGTATTTT. This sequence encodes CSALFGGAIADTQYF.

This clonotype showed up many times. V usage is TRBV19 and J usage is TRBJ1-6; D is possibly TRBD1 (5 bases). Germline V gives CDR1 LNHDA, CDR2 SQIVND (reference sequence). Trimming cost V 0 bases and J 12 bases, with 12 bases left between them. The CDR3 is 14 amino acids. The CDR3, as DNA: TGTGCCAGTAGTATAGATTCTCCGGGGGGACCCCTCCACTTT. Translating it yields CASSIDSPGGPLHF.

A few counts support this clonotype. An end of the junction differs from the germline gene, which may be a read error. This rearrangement joins TRBV30 to TRBJ2-1, with D perhaps matching TRBD2 (6 bases). The CDR3 has 12 residues. Germline V lookup: CDR1 GTSNPN, CDR2 SVGIG (reference sequence). This CDR3 is CAWSPHPGGQNF. CDR3 nucleotide sequence: TGTGCCTGGAGCCCCCACCCCGGGGGTCAGAACTTC. Full variable domain (remainder filled in from reference TRBV30 and TRBJ2-1): SQTIHQWPATLVQPVGSPLSLECTVEGTSNPNLYWYRQAAGRGLQLLFYSVGIGQISSEVPQNLSASRPQDRQFILSSKKLLLSDSGFYLCAWSPHPGGQNFGPGTRLTVL.

In the case of this clonotype: This likely comes from a read error, as the CDR3 has no conserved phenylalanine or tryptophan at its end. It is unclear where the CDR3 begins or ends on the DNA, so no DNA is shown, and the CDR3 is as TCRdb lists it. CDR3: CASSDRYGDTLGS. V and J are TRBV7-6 and TRBJ1-6. 13 amino acids form the CDR3, both terminal residues included. Germline loops: CDR1 SGHVS, CDR2 FNYEAQ.

The chain carries TRBV7-3 and TRBJ1-1; D not resolved. Germline values: CDR1 SGHTA, CDR2 FQGTGA. V lost 5 bases and J lost 4, with 14 bases in between. The CDR3 extends over 14 amino acids. This CDR3 reads CASSLQRTGTEAFF. The CDR3 DNA reads as TGTGCCAGCAGCCTACAGCGTACGGGCACTGAAGCTTTCTTT. The variable domain in full, with the rest retrieved from reference TRBV7-3 and TRBJ1-1, is GAGVSQTPSNKVTEKGKYVELRCDPISGHTALYWYRQSLGQGPEFLIYFQGTGAADDSGLPNDRFFAVRPEGSVSTLKIQRTERGDSAVYLCASSLQRTGTEAFFGQGTRLTVV.